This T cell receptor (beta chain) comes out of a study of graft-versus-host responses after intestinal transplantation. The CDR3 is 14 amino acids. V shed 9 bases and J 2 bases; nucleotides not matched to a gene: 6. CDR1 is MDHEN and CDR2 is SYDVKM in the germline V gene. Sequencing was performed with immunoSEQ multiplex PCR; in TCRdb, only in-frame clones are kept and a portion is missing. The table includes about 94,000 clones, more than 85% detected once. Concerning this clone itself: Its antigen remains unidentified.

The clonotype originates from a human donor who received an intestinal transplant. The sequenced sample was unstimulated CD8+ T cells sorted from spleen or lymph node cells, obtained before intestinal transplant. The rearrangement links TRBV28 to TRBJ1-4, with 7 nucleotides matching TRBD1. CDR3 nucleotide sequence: TGTGCCAGTCAGGTACAGGGGACTAATGAAAAACTGTTTTTT. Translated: CASQVQGTNEKLFF. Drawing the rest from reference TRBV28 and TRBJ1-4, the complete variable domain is DVKVTQSSRYLVKRTGEKVFLECVQDMDHENMFWYRQDPGLGLRLIYFSYDVKMKEKGDIPEGYSVSREKKERFSLILESASTNQTSMYLCASQVQGTNEKLFFGSGTQLSVL.